Listed below are T cell receptor beta chains from one sample, sequenced in a study of TIL therapy for anti-PD-1-resistant metastatic lung cancer. Generated by immunoSEQ multiplex PCR, the TCRdb table keeps only in-frame clones and is missing some. This sample has under 70,000 clones, with around 90% found just once. The sample was blood, taken at baseline. The receptor source for this set is a person aged 25 to 85 with non-small cell lung cancer. CDR3s include the opening cysteine and the closing phenylalanine or tryptophan. The D gene is left open where the match is weak. Not every row has a clone size; where given, it reads once, few, many or a size class.

v_gene: TRBV10-3
d_gene: -
j_gene: TRBJ1-1
abundance: few
CDR3nt: TGTGCCATCAGTGACCGGCAGGTTAACACTGAAGCTTTCTTT
CDR3aa: CAISDRQVNTEAFF

v_gene: TRBV12-5
d_gene: -
j_gene: TRBJ2-2
abundance: -
CDR3nt: TGTGCTAGTGGTCCCCCGGGACTGAACACCGGGGAGCTGTTTTTT
CDR3aa: CASGPPGLNTGELFF

v_gene: TRBV11-2
d_gene: -
j_gene: TRBJ2-2
abundance: few
CDR3nt: TGTGCCAGCAGTAATACAGGGTTAAACACCGGGGAGCTGTTTTTT
CDR3aa: CASSNTGLNTGELFF

v_gene: TRBV9
d_gene: TRBD2
j_gene: TRBJ2-3
abundance: once
CDR3nt: TGTGCCAGCAGCGCGGCCTGGGTAGCGGGGGACGGCACAGATACGCAGTATTTT
CDR3aa: CASSAAWVAGDGTDTQYF

v_gene: TRBV5-6
d_gene: -
j_gene: TRBJ1-4
abundance: -
CDR3nt: TGTGCCAGCAGCTTAAGAGTCCATGAAAAACTGTTTTTT
CDR3aa: CASSLRVHEKLFF

v_gene: TRBV6-5
d_gene: -
j_gene: TRBJ1-2
abundance: -
CDR3nt: TGTGCCAGCAGCCGATACAACAACTATGGCTACACCTTC
CDR3aa: CASSRYNNYGYTF

v_gene: TRBV10-3
d_gene: -
j_gene: TRBJ1-5
abundance: once
CDR3nt: TGTGCCTCCGCCAGTCCCAATCAGCCCCAGCATTTT
CDR3aa: CASASPNQPQHF

v_gene: TRBV29-1
d_gene: TRBD2
j_gene: TRBJ2-3
abundance: few
CDR3nt: TGCAGCGTTCAGGGACTAGCGGGAGACCTCACAGATACGCAGTATTTT
CDR3aa: CSVQGLAGDLTDTQYF

v_gene: TRBV12-3/TRBV12-4
d_gene: -
j_gene: TRBJ1-1
abundance: -
CDR3nt: TGTGCCAGCAGTTTACGTGAGAACACTGAAGCTTTCTTT
CDR3aa: CASSLRENTEAFF

v_gene: TRBV15
d_gene: TRBD1
j_gene: TRBJ2-4
abundance: -
CDR3nt: TGTGCCACCAGCAGGAGACAGGGGGGTGGCAAAAACATTCAGTACTTC
CDR3aa: CATSRRQGGGKNIQYF

v_gene: TRBV12-3/TRBV12-4
d_gene: -
j_gene: TRBJ1-2
abundance: -
CDR3nt: TGTGCCACACGACAGGCCAACTATGGCTACACCTTC
CDR3aa: CATRQANYGYTF

v_gene: TRBV19
d_gene: -
j_gene: TRBJ2-1
abundance: once
CDR3nt: TGTGCCAGCGCGGGGAGAGGGGGTTCCTACAATGAGCAGTTCTTC
CDR3aa: CASAGRGGSYNEQFF

v_gene: TRBV6-1
d_gene: -
j_gene: TRBJ1-1
abundance: -
CDR3nt: TGTGCCAGCAGTGAAGTTGGCGTAGCTTTCTTT
CDR3aa: CASSEVGVAFF

v_gene: TRBV29-1
d_gene: -
j_gene: TRBJ2-1
abundance: once
CDR3nt: TGCAGCGTTGTAAACTCCGGGGGCCATGAGCAGTTCTTC
CDR3aa: CSVVNSGGHEQFF

v_gene: TRBV5-5
d_gene: TRBD1
j_gene: TRBJ1-5
abundance: -
CDR3nt: TGTGCCAGCAGCTACCGACAGGGACTCAATCAGCCCCAGCATTTT
CDR3aa: CASSYRQGLNQPQHF

v_gene: TRBV4-1
d_gene: -
j_gene: TRBJ2-6
abundance: -
CDR3nt: TGCGCCAGCAGCCAGACCCACTCTGGGGCCAACGTCCTGACTTTC
CDR3aa: CASSQTHSGANVLTF

v_gene: TRBV7-2
d_gene: -
j_gene: TRBJ2-3
abundance: -
CDR3nt: TGTGCCAGCAGCTTAACGTGGGCCTCGGGAGATACGCAGTATTTT
CDR3aa: CASSLTWASGDTQYF

v_gene: TRBV3-1/TRBV3-2
d_gene: TRBD2
j_gene: TRBJ2-1
abundance: -
CDR3nt: TGTGCCAGCAGCCATAGCGGGGGGGCCACAAGAGGTGGGCAGTTCTTC
CDR3aa: CASSHSGGATRGGQFF

v_gene: TRBV27
d_gene: -
j_gene: TRBJ1-2
abundance: -
CDR3nt: TGTGCCAGCAGTTTAGGCGGGGGGGGGCCCGAGACTTTCTATGGCTACACCTTC
CDR3aa: CASSLGGGGPETFYGYTF

v_gene: TRBV3-1/TRBV3-2
d_gene: TRBD2
j_gene: TRBJ2-1
abundance: -
CDR3nt: TGTGCCAGCAGCCACTTTACTAGCGGGAGCTATGAGCAGTTCTTC
CDR3aa: CASSHFTSGSYEQFF

v_gene: TRBV4-1
d_gene: -
j_gene: TRBJ1-4
abundance: -
CDR3nt: TGCGCCAGCAGCCGAGAGCGCGGTGGCTTGAAAGAAAAACTGTTTTTT
CDR3aa: CASSRERGGLKEKLFF

v_gene: TRBV7-8
d_gene: -
j_gene: TRBJ2-7
abundance: -
CDR3nt: TGTGCCAGCAGCTCGGACATCCCCTACGAGCAGTACTTC
CDR3aa: CASSSDIPYEQYF

v_gene: TRBV27
d_gene: TRBD1
j_gene: TRBJ1-4
abundance: -
CDR3nt: TGTGCCAGCAGGGGGACAGGGGCGGTAGAAAAACTGTTTTTT
CDR3aa: CASRGTGAVEKLFF

v_gene: TRBV7-8
d_gene: TRBD2
j_gene: TRBJ2-1
abundance: -
CDR3nt: TGTGCCAGCAGCTCATTAGCGGGAGGGCGAAATGAGCAGTTCTTC
CDR3aa: CASSSLAGGRNEQFF

v_gene: TRBV6-5
d_gene: -
j_gene: TRBJ2-7
abundance: medium-sized
CDR3nt: TGTGCCAGCAGTACCGACAGGTCCTACGAGCAGTACTTC
CDR3aa: CASSTDRSYEQYF

v_gene: TRBV9
d_gene: TRBD2
j_gene: TRBJ2-1
abundance: -
CDR3nt: TGTGCCAGCAGCGGACTAGCGGGGGGATTGGAGCAGTTCTTC
CDR3aa: CASSGLAGGLEQFF

v_gene: TRBV30
d_gene: -
j_gene: TRBJ1-6
abundance: -
CDR3nt: TGTGCCTGGACGCAAGGACAGATAAATTCACCCCTCCACTTT
CDR3aa: CAWTQGQINSPLHF

v_gene: TRBV18
d_gene: -
j_gene: TRBJ1-1
abundance: -
CDR3nt: TGTGCCAGCTCACCACAAATGGGGGACACTGAAGCTTTCTTT
CDR3aa: CASSPQMGDTEAFF

v_gene: TRBV4-1
d_gene: TRBD2
j_gene: TRBJ2-2
abundance: -
CDR3nt: TGCGCCAGCAGCCCCAGCGGGGGAAACACCGGGGAGCTGTTTTTT
CDR3aa: CASSPSGGNTGELFF

v_gene: TRBV4-1
d_gene: TRBD1
j_gene: TRBJ1-1
abundance: -
CDR3nt: TGCGCCAGCAGCTCACCCTACGACAGGGAGAACACTGAAGCTTTCTTT
CDR3aa: CASSSPYDRENTEAFF

v_gene: TRBV30
d_gene: -
j_gene: TRBJ2-7
abundance: -
CDR3nt: TGTGCCTGGAGCCTCTTTTACGGTCGGGACGGGGAGCAGTACTTC
CDR3aa: CAWSLFYGRDGEQYF

v_gene: TRBV19
d_gene: TRBD1
j_gene: TRBJ1-2
abundance: -
CDR3nt: TGTGCCAGTACCGGGACAGGGGATGGCTACACCTTC
CDR3aa: CASTGTGDGYTF

v_gene: TRBV9
d_gene: -
j_gene: TRBJ1-1
abundance: -
CDR3nt: TGTGCCAGCAGCGTAATTCCGGGTGCGGACACTGAAGCTTTCTTT
CDR3aa: CASSVIPGADTEAFF

v_gene: TRBV10-3
d_gene: -
j_gene: TRBJ2-7
abundance: -
CDR3nt: TGTGCCATCACAAATGACAGCTACGAGCAGTACTTC
CDR3aa: CAITNDSYEQYF

v_gene: TRBV9
d_gene: TRBD2
j_gene: TRBJ2-3
abundance: -
CDR3nt: TGTGCCAGCAGCCATCCTTTAGCGGGGGGGGACACAGATACGCAGTATTTT
CDR3aa: CASSHPLAGGDTDTQYF

v_gene: TRBV2
d_gene: -
j_gene: TRBJ2-1
abundance: -
CDR3nt: TGTGCCAGCAGGGTGGGACAATCTTACAATGAGCAGTTCTTC
CDR3aa: CASRVGQSYNEQFF

v_gene: TRBV5-1
d_gene: -
j_gene: TRBJ1-2
abundance: -
CDR3nt: TGCGCCAGCAGCTTGGCCGAAAGGGTGGGTCCTTATGGCTACACCTTC
CDR3aa: CASSLAERVGPYGYTF

v_gene: TRBV5-1
d_gene: -
j_gene: TRBJ2-3
abundance: -
CDR3nt: TGCGCCAGCACCCCAGGGGCGATAGGAACAGATACGCAGTATTTT
CDR3aa: CASTPGAIGTDTQYF

v_gene: TRBV18
d_gene: -
j_gene: TRBJ2-3
abundance: -
CDR3nt: TGTGCCAGCTCCCCGGGGAATCCACCAGATACGCAGTATTTT
CDR3aa: CASSPGNPPDTQYF

v_gene: TRBV30
d_gene: -
j_gene: TRBJ1-4
abundance: once
CDR3nt: TGTGCCTGGATGGGAGGGGAAAAACTGTTTTTT
CDR3aa: CAWMGGEKLFF

v_gene: TRBV3-1/TRBV3-2
d_gene: -
j_gene: TRBJ1-5
abundance: -
CDR3nt: TGTGCCAGCAGCCAAGATTATAGCAATCAGCCCCAGCATTTT
CDR3aa: CASSQDYSNQPQHF

v_gene: TRBV4-1
d_gene: -
j_gene: TRBJ1-6
abundance: -
CDR3nt: TGCGCCAGCAGCCGTACCTGGGGGGATAATTCACCCCTCCACTTT
CDR3aa: CASSRTWGDNSPLHF

v_gene: TRBV19
d_gene: TRBD1
j_gene: TRBJ1-5
abundance: -
CDR3nt: TGTGCCAGTAGAACCGGGACAGGGGGCCGACCTCAGCCCCAGCATTTT
CDR3aa: CASRTGTGGRPQPQHF

v_gene: TRBV9
d_gene: TRBD1
j_gene: TRBJ2-7
abundance: -
CDR3nt: TGTGCCAGCAGCGTCGGGACAGTAGCCTCCTACGAGCAGTACTTC
CDR3aa: CASSVGTVASYEQYF

v_gene: TRBV7-6
d_gene: -
j_gene: TRBJ2-2
abundance: -
CDR3nt: TGTGCCAGCAGTCAATGGGGTCGGGACACCGGGGAGCTGTTTTTT
CDR3aa: CASSQWGRDTGELFF

v_gene: TRBV11-3
d_gene: -
j_gene: TRBJ1-1
abundance: -
CDR3nt: TGTGCCAGCAGCTTACAGGGTGTACTGAACACTGAAGCTTTCTTT
CDR3aa: CASSLQGVLNTEAFF

v_gene: TRBV2
d_gene: -
j_gene: TRBJ2-1
abundance: -
CDR3nt: TGTGCCAGCAGTGGACGCCTTGCACCAGGAGATGAGCAGTTCTTC
CDR3aa: CASSGRLAPGDEQFF

v_gene: TRBV27
d_gene: -
j_gene: TRBJ1-6
abundance: -
CDR3nt: TGTGCCAGCAGGGAACCCAGAAAGTCAGGGTCACCCCTCCACTTT
CDR3aa: CASREPRKSGSPLHF

v_gene: TRBV9
d_gene: -
j_gene: TRBJ1-2
abundance: -
CDR3nt: TGTGCCAGCAGCGTAGCTTTCGGGTTCTATGGCTACACCTTC
CDR3aa: CASSVAFGFYGYTF

v_gene: TRBV10-3
d_gene: -
j_gene: TRBJ1-5
abundance: -
CDR3nt: TGTGCCATTACACAGGGTGAGGGCCAGCCCCAGCATTTT
CDR3aa: CAITQGEGQPQHF